The 18 T cell receptor beta chains listed next were all sequenced from one sample in a study of post-analysis software for immune sequencing data. Study conclusions and caveats: The five TRBV segments detected at higher frequency in patients than in controls included TRBV5-6, TRBV5-1 and TRBV20-1.

The TCR beta cDNA libraries contained unique molecular identifiers. TCRdb reprocessed the PCR reads with MiXCR, giving one entry per CDR3 protein. The data hold 800,000 to 950,000 distinct CDR3 sequences, with around 50% observed a single time. For these TCRs, the target antigens are not known. The sequencing input was blood. These receptors were obtained from a girl under 18 with multiple sclerosis.

V is TRBV5-1 and J is TRBJ2-4, with TRBD2 as a possible D gene (6 bases). V was clipped by 7 bases and J by 1 base, with 15 bases between them. Germline V CDR1 and CDR2: SGHRS, YFSETQ. The CDR3 has 15 residues. CDR3 region: CASLRRGIAKNIQYF. The CDR3 region has the DNA TGCGCCAGCCTGAGGAGGGGAATTGCCAAAAACATTCAGTACTTC.

This clonotype was observed a handful of times. The CDR3 loop is CASSSQGGDTEAFF. The CDR3 DNA sequence: TGTGCCAGCAGCTCTCAGGGGGGAGACACTGAAGCTTTCTTT. The chain couples TRBV7-3 to TRBJ1-1; 7 positions match TRBD1. J lost 3 bases, V lost 4 bases, and 5 bases had no gene match. In germline, CDR1 is SGHTA, CDR2 FQGTGA. This CDR3 is 14 amino acids long.

The chain joins TRBV12-3 or TRBV12-4 to TRBJ2-5, with 8 bases aligning to TRBD2. The J call could be wrong; TRBJ2-7 is a better fit for the DNA end. CDR3 size: 14 residues. In nucleotides, the CDR3 is TGTGCCAGCAGTCGCCGGGGGGGCATATACGAGCAGTACTTC. The encoded protein is CASSRRGGIYEQYF.

This clonotype appeared a few times. The chain uses TRBV5-8 and TRBJ2-5; weak D call: TRBD2 (6 bases). CDR3 length equals 15 residues. Germline V gene lookup returns CDR1 SGHTS and CDR2 YDEGEE. The V end was cut by 1 base, the J end by 2 bases, with 12 bases between. CDR3 loop: CASSLRPSVQETQYF. The CDR3 DNA follows: TGTGCCAGCAGCTTGCGTCCTAGCGTTCAAGAGACCCAGTACTTC.

This clonotype appeared a few times. The chain joins TRBV29-1 to TRBJ2-1, with D tentatively TRBD1 or TRBD2 (5 bases each). The CDR3 runs to 14 residues. Trimming pared 3 bases from V and 2 bases from J, leaving 11 bases between. CDR1 is SQVTM and CDR2 is ANQGSEA in the germline V gene. This CDR3 is CSVDGLGPYNEQFF. CDR3 sequence (DNA): TGCAGCGTTGACGGACTGGGACCCTACAATGAGCAGTTCTTC.

The genes are TRBV20-1 and TRBJ2-7; D uncertain. The CDR3 is made up of 12 amino acids. Per the germline V gene, CDR1 is DFQATT and CDR2 is SNEGSKA (reference sequence). V lost 3 bases, J lost 2 bases, and 8 bases lay in between. The chain's CDR3 is CSASPDPYEQYF. The CDR3 DNA follows: TGCAGTGCTAGTCCAGACCCCTACGAGCAGTACTTC.

V is TRBV12-3 or TRBV12-4 and J is TRBJ2-7; the D gene is possibly TRBD1 (5 bases). The ends were cut back, 3 bases at V and 4 bases at J, with 13 bases in the middle. This CDR3 spans 14 amino acids. The CDR3 sequence: CASSLAGIEYEQYF. The CDR3 coding sequence is TGTGCCAGCAGTTTGGCAGGGATTGAGTACGAGCAGTACTTC.

This clonotype was found a few times. This rearrangement joins TRBV6-6 to TRBJ2-1; the D is unclear. The CDR3 has 13 amino acids. The germline V and J ends were trimmed by 5 bases and 9 bases, with 14 bases remaining between them. Germline V gene data show CDR1 as MNHNY and CDR2 as SVGAGI (reference sequence). Here the CDR3 DNA reads TGTGCCAGCAGTCCCCCCAAGTATAGTGAGCAGTTCTTC. Its translation: CASSPPKYSEQFF.

CDR3 protein: CSARGGAGGVQETQYF. The CDR3 DNA sequence: TGCAGTGCTAGAGGGGGGGCGGGAGGTGTGCAGGAGACCCAGTACTTC. This chain links TRBV20-1 with TRBJ2-7; 8 nucleotides match TRBD2. The DNA end favors TRBJ2-5, so the J call may be wrong. There are 16 residues in the CDR3. CDR1 is DFQATT, CDR2 SNEGSKA, per germline (reference sequence).

In this sample, this clonotype turned up a few times. The chain uses TRBV29-1 and TRBJ2-7; a weak D match, TRBD1 (6 bases). CDR1 is SQVTM and CDR2 is ANQGSEA in the germline V gene. Trimming took 7 bases from V and 8 from J, leaving 24 bases between them. This CDR3 spans 14 amino acids. In nucleotides, the CDR3 is TGCAGCGCCATACAGGGCACGCTAACTACGCAGCAGTACTTC. Residues: CSAIQGTLTTQQYF.

This chain connects TRBV5-1 to TRBJ2-5, with 7 nucleotides matching TRBD1. The better agreement between TRBJ2-7 and the DNA end casts doubt on the J call. This CDR3 has 13 residues. Germline V lookup: CDR1 SGHRS, CDR2 YFSETQ. CDR3 sequence: CASRDRVTNEQYF. CDR3 nucleotides: TGCGCCAGCAGAGACAGGGTGACGAACGAGCAGTACTTC.

This clonotype was seen only a few times. The rearrangement joins TRBV29-1 to TRBJ2-5, with D hard to call. Germline-derived CDR1 and CDR2 are SQVTM and ANQGSEA. The CDR3 covers 12 residues. With 3 bases removed from V and 5 bases from J, the gap between germline ends came to 10 bases. The CDR3 bases are TGCAGCGTTGATGCAGCCCAGGAGACCCAGTACTTC. This encodes CSVDAAQETQYF.

This clonotype was counted between two and nine times. The chain recombines TRBV7-8 with TRBJ2-5, with 8 bases aligning to TRBD2. The J call may be incorrect, as the DNA end agrees better with TRBJ2-7. This CDR3 spans 14 amino acids. Germline V CDR1 and CDR2: SGHVS, FQNEAQ. The CDR3 is CASSLDGTSIEQYF. The CDR3 nucleotides read TGTGCCAGCAGCTTAGATGGGACTAGTATCGAGCAGTACTTC.

The chain links TRBV5-1 to TRBJ1-2; tentatively, D is TRBD1 (5 bases). CDR3 length equals 14 residues. CDR1 and CDR2 from the germline V gene are SGHRS and YFSETQ. V was trimmed by 4 bases and J by 0 bases, leaving 10 bases between them. The CDR3 loop reads CASSRDESNYGYTF. The DNA for the CDR3 is TGCGCCAGCAGCCGGGACGAATCTAACTATGGCTACACCTTC.

This clonotype occurred a few times. This chain connects TRBV9 to TRBJ2-1; TRBD2 matches 13 bases. The CDR3 spans 19 residues. Germline CDR1 SGDLS, CDR2 YYNGEE. V lost 4 bases, J lost 7 bases, and 17 bases stayed unmatched. CDR3 protein: CASSPGLPGLAGLGNEQFF. The CDR3 nucleotides read TGTGCCAGCAGCCCGGGCCTCCCGGGACTAGCGGGGTTGGGGAATGAGCAGTTCTTC. Full variable domain (rest looked up from reference TRBV9 and TRBJ2-1): DSGVTQTPKHLITATGQRVTLRCSPRSGDLSVYWYQQSLDQGLQFLIQYYNGEERAKGNILERFSAQQFPDLHSELNLSSLELGDSALYFCASSPGLPGLAGLGNEQFFGPGTRLTVL.

The sample holds one count of this clonotype. The V call is TRBV9, the J call TRBJ2-7; TRBD1 matches at 7 bases. Trimming at V came to 6 bases and at J to 0 bases, leaving 12 bases not matched to a gene. The germline CDR1 and CDR2 sequences are SGDLS and YYNGEE. The CDR3 loop spans 16 amino acids. CDR3 coding DNA: TGTGCCAGCATCCACCTGCCCGGGACAGTCTCCTACGAGCAGTACTTC. Encoded protein: CASIHLPGTVSYEQYF.

The CDR3 region has the DNA TGCAGTGCTAGAGATTCTGTTTCGGGAGGTAGCACAGATACGCAGTATTTT. Protein sequence: CSARDSVSGGSTDTQYF. This rearrangement joins TRBV20-1 to TRBJ2-3; 7 bases are a match to TRBD2. The CDR3 contains 17 residues. In germline, CDR1 is DFQATT, CDR2 SNEGSKA (reference sequence). V lost 0 bases, J lost 0 bases, and 9 bases stayed unmatched.

This clonotype has just a few counts. V usage is TRBV25-1 and J usage is TRBJ2-6; 9 positions agree with TRBD1. CDR3 length equals 18 residues. Germline CDR1 MGHDK, CDR2 SYGVNS. The V and J ends lost 2 bases and 1 base, in that order; junction bases with no gene match: 6. DNA for the CDR3: TGTGCCAGCAGTGAAATACAGGGGGCCGGGTCTGGGGCCAACGTCCTGACTTTC. Translation: CASSEIQGAGSGANVLTF.